This record looks at one T cell receptor (beta chain) sequence and its context. Its antigen is unknown. CDR1 and CDR2 (germline): SGHRS, YFSETQ. The CDR3 consists of 13 residues. V shed 3 bases and J shed 1 base, with 7 bases lying between them. This entry comes from a study of T cell responses to AZD1222 COVID-19 vaccine. Study overall: Investigators merged groups given second doses at roughly 4 or roughly 12 weeks. Study-wide findings and caveats: Spike was spanned by vaccine-associated CD4 TCRs, with dominance at 160-218 and 743-854. With two AZD1222 doses given, Spike-specific TCR breadth and depth both rose. Seropositivity was recorded at baseline in only a handful of AZD1222 recipients.

The assay was immunoSEQ multiplex PCR, and TCRdb's table has in-frame clones only and misses some. Of around 99,000 clones in the sample, roughly 87% were seen once. The specimen comprised peripheral blood, sampled on day 0 of AZD1222 vaccination. This rearrangement joins TRBV5-1 to TRBJ1-2, with D uncertain. The source is an adult in good health. CDR3 nucleotides: TGCGCCAGCAGCTCGGACGGTAACTATGGCTACACCTTC. Encoded protein: CASSSDGNYGYTF.